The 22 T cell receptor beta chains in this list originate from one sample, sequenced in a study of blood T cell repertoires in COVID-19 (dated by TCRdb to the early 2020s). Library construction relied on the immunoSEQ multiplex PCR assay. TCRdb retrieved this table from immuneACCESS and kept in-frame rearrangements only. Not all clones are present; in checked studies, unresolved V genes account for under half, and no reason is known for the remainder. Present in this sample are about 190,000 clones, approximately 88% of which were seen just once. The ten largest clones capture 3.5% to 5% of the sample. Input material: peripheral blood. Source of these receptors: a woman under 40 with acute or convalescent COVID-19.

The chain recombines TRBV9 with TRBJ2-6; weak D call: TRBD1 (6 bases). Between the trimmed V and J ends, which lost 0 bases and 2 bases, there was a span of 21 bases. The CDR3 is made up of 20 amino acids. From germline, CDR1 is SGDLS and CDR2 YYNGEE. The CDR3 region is CASSVAPWGQGVAGANVLTF. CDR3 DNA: TGTGCCAGCAGCGTAGCCCCTTGGGGGCAGGGCGTCGCTGGGGCCAACGTCCTGACTTTC.

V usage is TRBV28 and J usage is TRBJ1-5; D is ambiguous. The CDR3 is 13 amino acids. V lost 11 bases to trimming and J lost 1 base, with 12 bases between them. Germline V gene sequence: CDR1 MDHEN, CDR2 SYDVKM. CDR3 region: CAAEGFSNQPQHF. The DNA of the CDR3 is TGTGCCGCCGAGGGATTCAGCAATCAGCCCCAGCATTTT.

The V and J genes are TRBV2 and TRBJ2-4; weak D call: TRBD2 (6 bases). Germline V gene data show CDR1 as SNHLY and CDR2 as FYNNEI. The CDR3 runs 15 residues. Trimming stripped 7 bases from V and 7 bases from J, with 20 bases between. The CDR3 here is CASNKANTGGNIQYF. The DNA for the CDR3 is TGTGCCAGCAATAAGGCCAACACTGGAGGGAACATTCAGTACTTC. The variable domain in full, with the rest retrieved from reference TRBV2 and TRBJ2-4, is EPEVTQTPSHQVTQMGQEVILRCVPISNHLYFYWYRQILGQKVEFLVSFYNNEISEKSEIFDDQFSVERPDGSNFTLKIRSTKLEDSAMYFCASNKANTGGNIQYFGAGTRLSVL.

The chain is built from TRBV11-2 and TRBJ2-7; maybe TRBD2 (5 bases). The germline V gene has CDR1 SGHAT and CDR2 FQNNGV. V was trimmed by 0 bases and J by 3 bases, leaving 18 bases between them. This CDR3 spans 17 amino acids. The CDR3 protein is CASSLDLGQVDFYEQYF. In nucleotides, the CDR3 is TGTGCCAGCAGCTTAGATCTAGGGCAGGTGGACTTCTACGAGCAGTACTTC. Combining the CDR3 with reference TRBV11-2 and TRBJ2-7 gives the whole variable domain EAGVAQSPRYKIIEKRQSVAFWCNPISGHATLYWYQQILGQGPKLLIQFQNNGVVDDSQLPKDRFSAERLKGVDSTLKIQPAKLEDSAVYLCASSLDLGQVDFYEQYFGPGTRLTVT.

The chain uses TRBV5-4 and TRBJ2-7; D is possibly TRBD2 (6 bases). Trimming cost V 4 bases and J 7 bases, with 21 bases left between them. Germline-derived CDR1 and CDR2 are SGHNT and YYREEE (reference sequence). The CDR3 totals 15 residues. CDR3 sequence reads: CASSETKGLRREQYF. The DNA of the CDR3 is TGTGCCAGCAGCGAAACTAAGGGACTCCGAAGGGAGCAGTACTTC.

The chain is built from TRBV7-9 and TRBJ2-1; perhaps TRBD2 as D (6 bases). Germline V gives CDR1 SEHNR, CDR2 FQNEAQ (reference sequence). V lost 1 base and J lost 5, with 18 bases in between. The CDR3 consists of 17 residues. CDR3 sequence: CASSLGRGGLADNEQFF. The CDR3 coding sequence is TGTGCCAGCAGCTTAGGTAGAGGTGGTTTAGCGGACAATGAGCAGTTCTTC.

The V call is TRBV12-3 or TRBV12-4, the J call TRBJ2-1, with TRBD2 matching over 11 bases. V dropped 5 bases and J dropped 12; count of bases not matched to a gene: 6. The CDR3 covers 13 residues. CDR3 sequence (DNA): TGTGCCAGCAGTCTTAGCGGGAGGGCCTGGCAGTTCTTC. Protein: CASSLSGRAWQFF.

The CDR3 is CASSEGGPEAFF. In nucleotides, the CDR3 is TGTGCCAGCAGTGAAGGGGGGCCTGAAGCTTTCTTT. The rearrangement uses TRBV6-1 and TRBJ1-1, with D possibly TRBD1 on 6 matching bases. This CDR3 region has 12 residues. The germline V and J ends were trimmed by 1 base and 6 bases, with 6 bases remaining between them. Germline CDR1 reads MNHNS; CDR2 reads SASEGT.

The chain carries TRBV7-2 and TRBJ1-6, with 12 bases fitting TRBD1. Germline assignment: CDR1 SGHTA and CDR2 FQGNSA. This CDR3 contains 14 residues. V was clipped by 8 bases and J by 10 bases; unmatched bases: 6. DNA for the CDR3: TGTGCCAGCGGGACAGGGGGCGCGGGATCACCCCTCCACTTT. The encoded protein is CASGTGGAGSPLHF.

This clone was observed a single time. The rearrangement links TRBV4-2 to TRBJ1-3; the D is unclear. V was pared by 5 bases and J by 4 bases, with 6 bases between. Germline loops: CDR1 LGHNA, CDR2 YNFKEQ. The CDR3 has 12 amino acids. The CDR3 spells CASSLAGNTIYF. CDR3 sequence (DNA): TGTGCCAGCAGCTTAGCGGGAAACACCATATATTTT.

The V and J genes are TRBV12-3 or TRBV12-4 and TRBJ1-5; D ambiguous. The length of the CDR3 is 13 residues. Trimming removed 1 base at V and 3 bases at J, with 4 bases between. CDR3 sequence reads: CASSLGPNQPQHF. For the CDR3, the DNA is TGTGCCAGCAGTTTAGGGCCCAATCAGCCCCAGCATTTT.

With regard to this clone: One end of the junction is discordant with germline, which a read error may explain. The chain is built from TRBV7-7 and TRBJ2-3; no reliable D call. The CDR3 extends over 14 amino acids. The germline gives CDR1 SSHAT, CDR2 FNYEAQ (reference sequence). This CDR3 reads CASSLGYPPDTQYF. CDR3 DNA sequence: TGTGCTAGCAGCTTGGGCTACCCCCCAGATACGCAGTATTTT.

The CDR3 DNA reads as TGTGCCAGCAGTCCTCGAGGCGGGAGGGAGGGGCTTACGCATGAGCAGTTCTTC. Protein: CASSPRGGREGLTHEQFF. J is TRBJ2-1 and V is TRBV28; the match to TRBD2 covers 9 bases. The CDR3 has 18 residues. Losses at the gene ends were 5 bases for V and 8 bases for J; bases not matched to a gene: 19. CDR1 and CDR2 (germline): MDHEN, SYDVKM.

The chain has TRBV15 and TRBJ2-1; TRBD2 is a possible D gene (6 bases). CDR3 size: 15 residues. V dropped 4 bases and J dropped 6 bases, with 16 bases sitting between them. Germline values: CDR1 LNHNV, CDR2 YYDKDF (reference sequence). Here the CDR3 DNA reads TGTGCCACCAGCACCCCAGGTCGGGGGAGCAATGAGCAGTTCTTC. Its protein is CATSTPGRGSNEQFF.

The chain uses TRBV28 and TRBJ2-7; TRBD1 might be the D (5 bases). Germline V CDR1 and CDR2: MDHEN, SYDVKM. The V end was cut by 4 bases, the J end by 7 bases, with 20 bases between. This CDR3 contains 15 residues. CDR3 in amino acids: CASSSPGLLVGEQYF. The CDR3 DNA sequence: TGTGCCAGCAGTTCCCCAGGGTTGTTGGTGGGGGAGCAGTACTTC.

CDR3 sequence reads: CSVEDLGSPLGDYGYTF. DNA of the CDR3: TGCAGCGTTGAAGATCTTGGGTCCCCGCTAGGGGACTATGGCTACACCTTC. The chain has TRBV29-1 and TRBJ1-2, with D perhaps matching TRBD1 (5 bases). Per the germline V gene, CDR1 is SQVTM and CDR2 is ANQGSEA. The CDR3 runs 17 residues. Trimming removed 0 bases from V and 3 bases from J, with 20 bases in between. Drawing the rest from reference TRBV29-1 and TRBJ1-2, the complete variable domain is SAVISQKPSRDICQRGTSLTIQCQVDSQVTMMFWYRQQPGQSLTLIATANQGSEATYESGFVIDKFPISRPNLTFSTLTVSNMSPEDSSIYLCSVEDLGSPLGDYGYTFGSGTRLTVV.

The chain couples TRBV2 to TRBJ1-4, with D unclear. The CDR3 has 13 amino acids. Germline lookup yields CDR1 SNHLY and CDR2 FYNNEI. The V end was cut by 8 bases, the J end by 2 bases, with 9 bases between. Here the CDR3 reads CASGEKTNEKLFF. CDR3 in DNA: TGTGCCAGCGGGGAGAAGACTAATGAAAAACTGTTTTTT.

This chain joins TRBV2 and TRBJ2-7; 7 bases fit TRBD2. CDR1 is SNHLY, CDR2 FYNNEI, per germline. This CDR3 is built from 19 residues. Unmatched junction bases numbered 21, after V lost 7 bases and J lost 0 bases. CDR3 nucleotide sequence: TGTGCCAGCACCCAACTAGGACTAGACTTTATTCCGAGCTCCTACGAGCAGTACTTC. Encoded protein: CASTQLGLDFIPSSYEQYF.

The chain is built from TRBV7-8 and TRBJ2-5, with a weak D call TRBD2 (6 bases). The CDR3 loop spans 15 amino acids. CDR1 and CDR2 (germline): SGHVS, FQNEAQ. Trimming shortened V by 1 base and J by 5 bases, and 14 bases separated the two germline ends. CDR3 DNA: TGTGCCAGCAGCTTAGGGGTGGGGACTCAGGAGACCCAGTACTTC. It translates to CASSLGVGTQETQYF.

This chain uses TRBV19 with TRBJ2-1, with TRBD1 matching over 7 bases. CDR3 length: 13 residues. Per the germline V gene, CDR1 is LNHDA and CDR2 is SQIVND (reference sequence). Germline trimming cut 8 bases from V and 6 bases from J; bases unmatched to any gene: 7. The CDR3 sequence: CASRRTGSNEQFF. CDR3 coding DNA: TGTGCCAGTCGAAGGACAGGCAGCAATGAGCAGTTCTTC.

This CDR3 is CATSRVDYGYTF. In DNA form, the CDR3 reads TGTGCCACCAGCAGAGTCGACTATGGCTACACCTTC. J is TRBJ1-2 and V is TRBV15, with D unresolved. Trimming took 1 base from V and 3 from J, leaving 3 bases between them. Looked up from germline, CDR1 is LNHNV and CDR2 is YYDKDF (reference sequence). The CDR3 loop spans 12 amino acids.

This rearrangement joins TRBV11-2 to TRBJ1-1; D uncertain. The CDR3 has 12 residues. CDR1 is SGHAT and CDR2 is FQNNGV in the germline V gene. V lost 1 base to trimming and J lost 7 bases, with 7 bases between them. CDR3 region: CASSLGAREAFF. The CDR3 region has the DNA TGTGCCAGCAGCTTAGGGGCGCGTGAAGCTTTCTTT. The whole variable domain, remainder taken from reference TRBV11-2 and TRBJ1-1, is EAGVAQSPRYKIIEKRQSVAFWCNPISGHATLYWYQQILGQGPKLLIQFQNNGVVDDSQLPKDRFSAERLKGVDSTLKIQPAKLEDSAVYLCASSLGAREAFFGQGTRLTVV.